The TCR beta chain described here comes from a study of blood T cells in healthy people across ages. The CDR3 runs 14 residues. Germline CDR1 is SNHLY and CDR2 is FYNNEI. The J segment lost 7 bases and the V segment lost 5 bases, leaving 3 bases of the junction unmatched. Researchers report isolating at least 6 million PBMCs per sample. Every sample gave at least 5.5 micrograms of total RNA when it was extracted. A second PCR, run for about 7 to 11 cycles, used a sample-barcoded 5' primer plus a J-beta primer mix. TCRdb reprocessed the 5' RACE reads with MiXCR, giving one entry per CDR3 protein. This table holds hundreds of thousands of distinct CDR3 sequences, 40% to 60% found once. This clonotype was picked up a small number of times.

This TCR was recovered from a man aged 25-45 years in good health. The sequenced sample was blood. This chain connects TRBV2 to TRBJ1-5, with 12 bases fitting TRBD1. CDR3 bases: TGTGCCAGCAGTTCGGGACAGGGGGCGCAGCCCCAGCATTTT. As protein: CASSSGQGAQPQHF.